The 15 T cell receptor beta chains below all came from one sample that was sequenced in a study of identical twins (dated by TCRdb to 2016 to 2017). The library was made by 5' RACE. The sequencer listed for this sample is Illumina HiSeq 2000. The public reads were reanalyzed by TCRdb: fastp trimming at Q25, MiXCR alignment, in-frame beta chains only. Here each entry gathers all rows of one CDR3 protein and keeps the most common genes and DNA. The sample table holds under 400,000 distinct CDR3 sequences, of which about 9% were seen once. The top ten constitute under 9.5% of the sample. Sequenced input: naive T cells sorted from blood. The cell subset or site tag for this specimen amounts to: cells isolated with a human naive T-cell isolation kit. These receptor sequences come from a woman aged 45-65 years in good health.

This clonotype was picked up a small number of times. V gene TRBV6-5 combines with J gene TRBJ2-1, with TRBD1 identical over 8 bases. V gave up 4 bases and J gave up 4 bases; unmatched junction bases: 6. The length of the CDR3 is 15 residues. Germline CDR1 reads MNHEY; CDR2 reads SVGAGI. The DNA for the CDR3 is TGTGCCAGCAGTTTCCGACAGGGGCGATACAATGAGCAGTTCTTC. As protein: CASSFRQGRYNEQFF.

This clonotype was counted between two and nine times. This rearrangement joins TRBV3-1 to TRBJ2-5, with D possibly matching TRBD2 (6 bases). CDR1 is LGHDT, CDR2 YNNKEL, per germline (reference sequence). CDR3 size: 17 residues. With 4 bases removed from V and 0 bases from J, the gap between germline ends came to 18 bases. The CDR3 coding sequence is TGTGCCAGCAGCCCTAATAAAGGGGCGGGATACCAAGAGACCCAGTACTTC. Its translation: CASSPNKGAGYQETQYF.

This clonotype was detected ten times or more. V and J are TRBV5-1 and TRBJ2-1; TRBD1 matches 9 bases. The CDR3 is 15 residues long. The germline V gene has CDR1 SGHRS and CDR2 YFSETQ. V trimming: 2 bases; J trimming: 4 bases; junction bases outside the gene matches: 4. This CDR3 is CASSFRQGGYNEQFF. The CDR3 nucleotides read TGCGCCAGCAGCTTCCGACAGGGGGGGTACAATGAGCAGTTCTTC.

The sample holds a few counts of this clonotype. The rearrangement uses TRBV5-5 and TRBJ1-6, with a weak D call TRBD1 (5 bases). Deletions cut 0 bases from V and 7 bases from J, with 14 bases between. The V gene's germline CDR1 is SGHKS and CDR2 YYEKEE (reference sequence). The CDR3 has 16 amino acids. The CDR3 sequence is CASSLVPAGTNSPLHF. In nucleotides, the CDR3 is TGTGCCAGCAGCTTGGTCCCCGCAGGGACGAATTCACCCCTCCACTTT.

This clonotype showed up many times. The J gene is TRBJ1-1, the V gene TRBV20-1, with TRBD1 identical over 10 bases. J lost 6 bases, V lost 7 bases, and 8 bases had no gene match. CDR1 is DFQATT and CDR2 is SNEGSKA in the germline V gene (reference sequence). The length of the CDR3 is 13 residues. The CDR3 nucleotides are TGCAGTGTTCCGGGACAGGGGTCGGCTGAAGCTTTCTTT. Its translation is CSVPGQGSAEAFF.

This clonotype was observed at least ten times. V gene TRBV7-8 combines with J gene TRBJ2-5, with D unresolved. Trimming pared 1 base from V and 4 bases from J, leaving 7 bases between. Germline assignment: CDR1 SGHVS and CDR2 FQNEAQ. This CDR3 is 13 amino acids long. The CDR3 region has the DNA TGTGCCAGCAGCTTAGGGGTCAGAGAGACCCAGTACTTC. Amino acids: CASSLGVRETQYF.

This clonotype was recorded many times. V gene TRBV5-1 combines with J gene TRBJ2-1; possible D gene TRBD2, 5 bases. V dropped 0 bases and J dropped 16 bases, with 17 bases sitting between them. Germline CDR1 and CDR2: SGHRS and YFSETQ. CDR3 length: 13 amino acids. DNA for the CDR3: TGCGCCAGCAGCTTGGATGTAGAGACTACATTATTCTTC. Amino acid sequence: CASSLDVETTLFF.

This clonotype occurred a few times. V and J are TRBV7-9 and TRBJ2-1; 16 bases line up with TRBD2. The CDR3 has 19 residues. CDR1 and CDR2 (germline): SEHNR, FQNEAQ (reference sequence). V lost 6 bases to trimming and J lost 1 base; unmatched junction nucleotides: 9. CDR3 in DNA: TGTGCCAGCAGGGCCGGGACTAGCGGGAGGGCCGAATCCTACAATGAGCAGTTCTTC. This gives the protein CASRAGTSGRAESYNEQFF.

The chain has TRBV6-6 and TRBJ1-1; D ambiguous. V gave up 0 bases and J gave up 2 bases, with 7 bases separating them. Germline CDR1 MNHNY, CDR2 SVGAGI (reference sequence). This CDR3 contains 14 residues. The chain's CDR3 is CASSYSSQNTEAFF. CDR3 nucleotides: TGTGCCAGCAGTTACTCGAGCCAAAACACTGAAGCTTTCTTT.

J is TRBJ2-7 and V is TRBV24-1; no firm D call. The germline V and J ends were trimmed by 3 bases and 2 bases, with 10 bases remaining between them. CDR1 is KGHDR and CDR2 is SFDVKD in the germline V gene. The CDR3 loop spans 14 amino acids. For the CDR3, the DNA is TGTGCCACCAGTGATCGGCAGGCTCCCTACGAGCAGTACTTC. It specifies CATSDRQAPYEQYF.

This chain connects TRBV4-1 to TRBJ2-3; D is undetermined. Germline lookup yields CDR1 MGHRA and CDR2 YSYEKL. Trimming took 5 bases from V and 9 from J, leaving 12 bases between them. CDR3 size: 12 residues. The CDR3 is CASSDTLETQYF. In DNA form, the CDR3 reads TGCGCCAGCAGCGACACCTTGGAAACGCAGTATTTT.

The rearrangement links TRBV5-1 to TRBJ2-3; TRBD2 is a possible D gene (5 bases). The CDR3 length is 16 residues. Germline V gene data show CDR1 as SGHRS and CDR2 as YFSETQ. Trimming took 6 bases from V and 0 from J, leaving 17 bases between them. The CDR3 bases are TGCGCCAGCACCCCAAACACCCCGGGGAGCACAGATACGCAGTATTTT. Translating it yields CASTPNTPGSTDTQYF. The full variable domain, in which reference TRBV5-1 and TRBJ2-3 provide the parts outside the CDR3, is KAGVTQTPRYLIKTRGQQVTLSCSPISGHRSVSWYQQTPGQGLQFLFEYFSETQRNKGNFPGRFSGRQFSNSRSEMNVSTLELGDSALYLCASTPNTPGSTDTQYFGPGTRLTVL.

In its sample, this clonotype was seen many times. The chain joins TRBV9 to TRBJ2-3, with D uncertain. Germline V gene data show CDR1 as SGDLS and CDR2 as YYNGEE. This CDR3 spans 14 amino acids. Trimming removed 2 bases at V and 8 bases at J, with 15 bases between. CDR3: CASSVNSQLATQYF. The CDR3 DNA reads TGTGCCAGCAGCGTTAACTCCCAGCTGGCTACGCAGTATTTT.

This clonotype has just a few counts. An end of the junction does not agree with germline; a read error may underlie this. V is TRBV5-1 and J is TRBJ1-2; D might be TRBD1 (5 bases). Germline CDR1 is SGHRS and CDR2 is YFSETQ. This CDR3 is built from 14 residues. The CDR3: CASSLGQNFYGDTF. CDR3 DNA: TGCGCCAGCAGCTTGGGACAGAACTTCTATGGCGACACCTTC.

This clonotype has at least ten counts. The chain joins TRBV10-3 to TRBJ1-2; D unresolved. The V end lost 10 bases, the J end lost 8 bases, and 17 bases lay between the germline ends. Looked up from germline, CDR1 is ENHRY and CDR2 is SYGVKD. The CDR3 contains 12 residues. CDR3 nucleotides: TGTGCCACGACCGACGGTTCTGGGGGCTACACCTTC. It is translated as CATTDGSGGYTF.